These 5 T cell receptor beta chains were all obtained from the same sample, sequenced in a study of blood T cell repertoires in COVID-19. The assay was immunoSEQ multiplex PCR, and TCRdb's table has in-frame clones only and misses some. The sample has roughly 160,000 clones, roughly 85% seen once. The specimen sequenced was peripheral blood. These receptors were taken from a man in his forties or fifties with acute or convalescent COVID-19.

This chain uses TRBV5-1 with TRBJ2-7, with D maybe TRBD2 (5 bases). The CDR3 consists of 14 residues. The germline V gene encodes CDR1 SGHRS and CDR2 YFSETQ. V shed 7 bases and J shed 4 bases, with 18 bases lying between them. The CDR3 DNA reads as TGCGCCAGCTCAACGGAAGGAGGTAGTTACGAGCAGTACTTC. This sequence encodes CASSTEGGSYEQYF.

This chain joins TRBV24-1 and TRBJ1-2; D remains unclear. This CDR3 spans 13 amino acids. With 7 bases removed from V and 8 bases from J, the gap between germline ends came to 16 bases. Germline V gene sequence: CDR1 KGHDR, CDR2 SFDVKD. CDR3 DNA sequence: TGTGCCACCAGCGACTATGGAGGGTGGGGCTACACCTTC. This codes for CATSDYGGWGYTF.

The chain joins TRBV27 to TRBJ1-2; D perhaps matches TRBD1 (5 bases). The germline V gene encodes CDR1 MNHEY and CDR2 SMNVEV (reference sequence). This CDR3 contains 13 residues. V was trimmed by 3 bases and J by 7 bases, leaving 12 bases between them. Here the CDR3 DNA reads TGTGCCAGCAGTTTGGGGTACGGGGGTGGCTACACCTTC. Protein: CASSLGYGGGYTF.

The chain couples TRBV2 to TRBJ1-2; TRBD1 matches 7 bases. Germline V lookup: CDR1 SNHLY, CDR2 FYNNEI. The ends lost 5 bases at V and 8 bases at J; junction bases unmatched: 14. The CDR3 extends over 15 amino acids. CDR3 nucleotide sequence: TGTGCCAGCAGTCAGACAGGGCCCAAAAGCGGAGGCTACACCTTC. It specifies CASSQTGPKSGGYTF.

The J gene is TRBJ1-1, the V gene TRBV6-1; the match to TRBD1 covers 9 bases. Germline trimming cut 0 bases from V and 8 bases from J; bases unmatched to any gene: 1. Germline V gene lookup returns CDR1 MNHNS and CDR2 SASEGT. The CDR3 totals 13 residues. CDR3 residues: CASSEAGTGEAFF. The CDR3 DNA reads as TGTGCCAGCAGTGAAGCTGGGACAGGGGAAGCTTTCTTT.